The clone carrying this T cell receptor (beta chain) appeared a few times. TCRdb fed the 5' RACE reads into MiXCR, producing one record per CDR3 protein. In the table there are 350,000 to 600,000 distinct CDR3 sequences, approximately 15% of which are singletons. This CDR3 region has 15 residues. The germline V gene has CDR1 DFQATT and CDR2 SNEGSKA (reference sequence). Losses at the gene ends were 6 bases for V and 2 bases for J; bases not matched to a gene: 9. The data were taken from a study of identical twins. The sample was also reused in another study, on yellow fever vaccine responses in identical twins.

This chain links TRBV20-1 with TRBJ2-7; 11 nucleotides match TRBD2. This TCR was recovered from a woman between 18 and 29 years old in good health. Source material: CD4+ T cells sorted from blood. The CDR3 reads CSADPLAGGPYEQYF. Here the CDR3 DNA reads TGCAGTGCAGACCCCTTAGCGGGAGGGCCCTACGAGCAGTACTTC.